Below, one T cell receptor (beta chain) is given with its context. The data derive from a study of cytomegalovirus exposure and HLA in healthy donors. This CDR3 contains 16 residues. Primers for the PCR totalled 60 Vbeta and 13 Jbeta. Using immunoSEQ multiplex PCR, the repertoire was profiled, and TCRdb retains in-frame clones only, with some absent. The sample contains some 90,000 clones, 65% to 75% of which appear only once. The specimen was PBMCs. The genes are TRBV21-1 and TRBJ1-5; TRBD1 reflects the table's D call only, with no check against the DNA. TRBV21-1 is a pseudogene segment. The source of this sequence is a woman between 70 and 85 years old in good health and CMV-seropositive. The CDR3 nucleotides are TGTGCCAGCAGCAAAGATAGGGGCGATGGCAATCAGCCCCAGCATTTT. This sequence encodes CASSKDRGDGNQPQHF.